The 28 T cell receptor beta chains given below trace back to one sample, sequenced in a study of T cell responses to AZD1222 COVID-19 vaccine (dated by TCRdb to about 2021). The library was built by means of the immunoSEQ multiplex PCR assay. In TCRdb, the immuneACCESS table is reduced to in-frame sequences with V and J assigned. These tables do not hold every clone; where another copy was compared, an unresolved V gene accounts for under half, and the others remain unexplained. The sample records over 100,000 clones, approximately 90% of which are singletons. Approximately 18% of the sample comes from the top ten. Sample time point, as interpreted from the label and publication: baseline before first vaccination. Sequencing was performed on peripheral blood, taken on day 0 of AZD1222 vaccination. These TCRs come from an adult in good health.

V gene TRBV5-4 combines with J gene TRBJ2-3, with TRBD2 matching over 8 bases. V shed 3 bases, J shed 1 base, and the junction held 4 bases outside the gene matches. The CDR3 runs to 15 residues. Germline lookup yields CDR1 SGHNT and CDR2 YYREEE (reference sequence). The CDR3 DNA is TGTGCCAGCAGCTCTCGGGGGGGCGGCACAGATACGCAGTATTTT. It codes for CASSSRGGGTDTQYF. The full variable domain, in which reference TRBV5-4 and TRBJ2-3 provide the parts outside the CDR3, is ETGVTQSPTHLIKTRGQQVTLRCSSQSGHNTVSWYQQALGQGPQFIFQYYREEENGRGNFPPRFSGLQFPNYSSELNVNALELDDSALYLCASSSRGGGTDTQYFGPGTRLTVL.

This rearrangement joins TRBV5-1 to TRBJ2-7, with 12 bases identical to TRBD1. J gave up 6 bases and V 4 bases, and 8 bases lay outside the gene matches. The CDR3 contains 15 residues. Germline V lookup: CDR1 SGHRS, CDR2 YFSETQ. The CDR3 is CASSPAGTGGFEQYF. The CDR3 nucleotides read TGCGCCAGCAGCCCTGCCGGGACAGGGGGCTTCGAGCAGTACTTC. Using reference TRBV5-1 and TRBJ2-7 for the parts outside the CDR3, the full variable domain is KAGVTQTPRYLIKTRGQQVTLSCSPISGHRSVSWYQQTPGQGLQFLFEYFSETQRNKGNFPGRFSGRQFSNSRSEMNVSTLELGDSALYLCASSPAGTGGFEQYFGPGTRLTVT.

The gene calls are TRBV6-6 and TRBJ1-2; D gene uncertain. V was pared by 5 bases and J by 3 bases, with 10 bases between. The CDR3 is 13 residues long. Germline-derived CDR1 and CDR2 are MNHNY and SVGAGI (reference sequence). CDR3 in DNA: TGTGCCAGCAGTAAGACGGAAGACTATGGCTACACCTTC. Translation: CASSKTEDYGYTF.

This clone was found a few times. V usage is TRBV5-1 and J usage is TRBJ1-4; D is possibly TRBD1 (5 bases). There are 14 residues in the CDR3. The ends were cut back, 4 bases at V and 7 bases at J, with 14 bases in the middle. Germline-derived CDR1 and CDR2 are SGHRS and YFSETQ. In DNA, the CDR3 is TGCGCCAGCAGCGCCGGGGGTCTAGGTGAAAAACTGTTTTTT. It specifies CASSAGGLGEKLFF.

The chain uses TRBV24-1 and TRBJ2-2; a possible D gene is TRBD1 (6 bases). Germline V gives CDR1 KGHDR, CDR2 SFDVKD. Trimming cost V 3 bases and J 4 bases, with 20 bases left between them. This CDR3 spans 18 amino acids. The CDR3 DNA is TGTGCCACCAGTGATCTGGACAGCTCTTGGGAACTCACCGGGGAGCTGTTTTTT. Translated: CATSDLDSSWELTGELFF.

The chain recombines TRBV6-2 or TRBV6-3 with TRBJ2-7, with no clear D. The V end was cut by 2 bases, the J end by 2 bases, with 7 bases between. There are 13 residues in the CDR3. Germline-derived CDR1 and CDR2 are MNHEY and SVGEGT. CDR3 sequence (DNA): TGTGCCAGCAGTTACGGCCTCACCTACGAGCAGTACTTC. Amino acids: CASSYGLTYEQYF.

The chain joins TRBV24-1 to TRBJ1-1; TRBD1 matches at 7 bases. CDR1 and CDR2 (germline): KGHDR, SFDVKD. The CDR3 contains 15 residues. The V segment lost 0 bases and the J segment 1 base; nucleotides outside the gene matches: 1. CDR3 loop: CATSDLDRENTEAFF. CDR3 bases: TGTGCCACCAGTGATTTGGACAGGGAGAACACTGAAGCTTTCTTT.

The V call is TRBV5-1, the J call TRBJ2-3; D perhaps matches TRBD1 (5 bases). In germline, CDR1 is SGHRS, CDR2 YFSETQ. The CDR3 contains 15 residues. V lost 0 bases and J lost 3, with 11 bases in between. The CDR3 loop reads CASSLVRVGTDTQYF. The CDR3 DNA sequence: TGCGCCAGCAGCTTGGTCAGGGTTGGGACAGATACGCAGTATTTT.

The chain joins TRBV5-1 to TRBJ2-1; 7 nucleotides agree with TRBD1. V was clipped by 4 bases and J by 6 bases; unmatched bases: 4. The length of the CDR3 is 13 residues. Germline CDR1 and CDR2: SGHRS and YFSETQ. CDR3 in DNA: TGCGCCAGCAGCCCCGGACAGGTCAATGAGCAGTTCTTC. Its translation is CASSPGQVNEQFF.

V is TRBV2 and J is TRBJ1-3; D is unresolved. Germline values: CDR1 SNHLY, CDR2 FYNNEI. The CDR3 totals 12 residues. V shed 6 bases and J shed 2 bases, with 5 bases lying between them. The CDR3 spells CASRITGNTIYF. The CDR3 bases are TGTGCCAGCAGGATAACTGGAAACACCATATATTTT.

The chain has TRBV29-1 and TRBJ1-5, with a weak D call TRBD1 (6 bases). The CDR3 contains 15 residues. Germline V gives CDR1 SQVTM, CDR2 ANQGSEA. V was shortened by 0 bases and J by 6 bases, with 15 bases between the two germline ends. DNA of the CDR3: TGCAGCGTTGAAGATCTTGAGGGGGAACGTCAGCCCCAGCATTTT. It encodes CSVEDLEGERQPQHF.

This clone was seen just once. Here the CDR3 reads CSVEDRRLGGYTF. CDR3 DNA: TGCAGCGTTGAAGATCGTAGGCTTGGTGGCTACACCTTC. V and J are TRBV29-1 and TRBJ1-2; D is ambiguous. Germline CDR1 and CDR2: SQVTM and ANQGSEA. The CDR3 has 13 residues. Trimming stripped 0 bases from V and 7 bases from J, with 12 bases between.

A note on this clone: The same CDR3 also results from other DNA sequences found in this sample. The J gene is TRBJ2-5, the V gene TRBV9; D is unresolved. The CDR3 has 14 amino acids. V was cut by 0 bases and J by 1 base, with 7 bases left in between. Germline lookup yields CDR1 SGDLS and CDR2 YYNGEE. CDR3 DNA: TGTGCCAGCAGCGTAGGCGGCAGCCAAGAGACCCAGTACTTC. Translation: CASSVGGSQETQYF.

Only one count was recorded for this clone. This chain joins TRBV2 and TRBJ2-3; D ambiguous. Germline values: CDR1 SNHLY, CDR2 FYNNEI. The CDR3 totals 14 residues. V was clipped by 1 base and J by 4 bases, with 9 bases between them. Here the CDR3 reads CASSEEGHADTQYF. The CDR3 bases are TGTGCCAGCAGTGAAGAGGGTCACGCAGATACGCAGTATTTT.

The rearrangement links TRBV24-1 to TRBJ2-3, with 7 bases aligning to TRBD2. The CDR3 has 13 residues. The V and J ends lost 5 bases and 3 bases, in that order; junction bases with no gene match: 1. Germline V gives CDR1 KGHDR, CDR2 SFDVKD. This CDR3 reads CATSGGGTDTQYF. The DNA for the CDR3 is TGTGCCACCAGTGGGGGGGGGACAGATACGCAGTATTTT.

V is TRBV15 and J is TRBJ2-7; D is perhaps TRBD1 (7 bases). Trimming left V 6 bases short and J 5 bases short, with 11 bases between. Looked up from germline, CDR1 is LNHNV and CDR2 is YYDKDF (reference sequence). The CDR3 extends over 12 amino acids. CDR3 loop: CATREGADEQYF. In DNA form, the CDR3 reads TGTGCCACCAGGGAGGGGGCGGACGAGCAGTACTTC.

The sample holds a few counts of this clone. The rearrangement uses TRBV2 and TRBJ2-2; D assignment may be TRBD1 or TRBD2 (6 bases each). This CDR3 has 14 amino acids. The V gene lost 7 bases and the J gene lost 7 bases, with 16 bases spanning the gap. Germline CDR1 and CDR2: SNHLY and FYNNEI. The DNA of the CDR3 is TGTGCCAGCAAGTATGAGGGGGGAGACGGGGAGCTGTTTTTT. This encodes CASKYEGGDGELFF.

This clone occurred once. This chain connects TRBV19 to TRBJ2-7; D is unclear. Germline V lookup: CDR1 LNHDA, CDR2 SQIVND (reference sequence). The V gene lost 7 bases and the J gene lost 4 bases, with 17 bases spanning the gap. The CDR3 spans 14 residues. The CDR3 here is CASMNPEPPYEQYF. As DNA, the CDR3 is TGTGCCAGTATGAACCCGGAACCACCATACGAGCAGTACTTC.

About this clone: This likely comes from a read error, as the CDR3 has no conserved phenylalanine or tryptophan at its end. The chain recombines TRBV18 with TRBJ1-6; the match to TRBD1 covers 8 bases. Germline CDR1 and CDR2: KGHSH and LQKENI. The trim removed 4 bases at V and 7 bases at J, leaving 6 bases unmatched. There are 15 residues in the CDR3. Here the CDR3 DNA reads TGTGCCAGCTCACTTGGACAGGGCAGCAATTCACCCCTCCACCTT. Translating gives CASSLGQGSNSPLHL.

The chain links TRBV3-1 (or the pseudogene TRBV3-2) to TRBJ2-7; D is uncertain. CDR1 and CDR2 (germline): LGHDT, YNNKEL (reference sequence). The V end lost 4 bases, the J end lost 2 bases, and 9 bases lay between the germline ends. The CDR3 extends over 13 amino acids. CDR3 coding DNA: TGTGCCAGCAGCCTGACGGAAACCTACGAGCAGTACTTC. Its protein is CASSLTETYEQYF.

This clone has only one observation. V is TRBV5-1 and J is TRBJ1-5; no reliable D call. From germline, CDR1 is SGHRS and CDR2 YFSETQ. This CDR3 comprises 13 residues. Trimming removed 2 bases at V and 1 base at J, with 4 bases between. The CDR3 is CASSFGSNQPQHF. The CDR3 DNA reads TGCGCCAGCAGCTTCGGGAGCAATCAGCCCCAGCATTTT.

In its sample, this clone was seen once. The V gene is TRBV12-3 or TRBV12-4, the J gene TRBJ2-1; the D is unclear. This CDR3 contains 13 residues. V lost 5 bases and J 3 bases, leaving 8 bases between the germline ends. The CDR3 protein is CASSTYSYNEQFF. The CDR3 DNA is TGTGCCAGCAGTACCTACAGCTACAATGAGCAGTTCTTC.

This chain connects TRBV27 to TRBJ2-5, with 15 bases that match TRBD2. Germline V CDR1 and CDR2: MNHEY, SMNVEV (reference sequence). The CDR3 totals 18 residues. The J segment lost 4 bases and the V segment lost 3 bases, leaving 9 bases of the junction unmatched. CDR3 region: CASSFKGLAGGSRETQYF. In DNA form, the CDR3 reads TGTGCCAGCAGTTTTAAAGGACTAGCGGGGGGGAGTCGAGAGACCCAGTACTTC.

The V and J genes are TRBV11-2 and TRBJ2-7, with 13 bases lining up with TRBD2. Germline-derived CDR1 and CDR2 are SGHAT and FQNNGV. Losses at the gene ends were 3 bases for V and 7 bases for J; bases not matched to a gene: 3. This CDR3 region has 14 residues. The CDR3 nucleotides read TGTGCCAGCAGCTTGGGACTAGCGGGAAGTGAGCAGTACTTC. Translated, it gives CASSLGLAGSEQYF.

V and J are TRBV5-6 and TRBJ2-7; 7 positions agree with TRBD1. Germline CDR1 and CDR2: SGHDT and YYEEEE. The J segment lost 3 bases and the V segment lost 2 bases, leaving 5 bases of the junction unmatched. There are 14 residues in the CDR3. Here the CDR3 DNA reads TGTGCCAGCAGCTTCGGGACAGATCACTACGAGCAGTACTTC. Residues: CASSFGTDHYEQYF.

The rearrangement uses TRBV14 and TRBJ1-1, with a possible D match to TRBD1 (5 bases). V lost 0 bases to trimming and J lost 4 bases, with 12 bases between them. The CDR3 covers 15 residues. The germline gives CDR1 SGHDN, CDR2 FVKESK. This CDR3 reads CASSQEYGGGTEAFF. For the CDR3, the DNA is TGTGCCAGCAGCCAAGAATATGGGGGGGGCACTGAAGCTTTCTTT.

As DNA, the CDR3 is TGCGCCAGCAGCACAGGACCGAACACTGAAGCTTTCTTT. It codes for CASSTGPNTEAFF. This rearrangement joins TRBV5-1 to TRBJ1-1, with a possible D match to TRBD1 (5 bases). CDR3 length equals 13 residues. Germline V gives CDR1 SGHRS, CDR2 YFSETQ. Trimming removed 4 bases at V and 1 base at J, with 8 bases between. Filled out from reference TRBV5-1 and TRBJ1-1, the complete variable domain reads KAGVTQTPRYLIKTRGQQVTLSCSPISGHRSVSWYQQTPGQGLQFLFEYFSETQRNKGNFPGRFSGRQFSNSRSEMNVSTLELGDSALYLCASSTGPNTEAFFGQGTRLTVV.

This clone was seen only once. This chain uses TRBV10-3 with TRBJ1-6; TRBD1 matches at 8 bases. J gave up 10 bases and V 0 bases, and 2 bases lay outside the gene matches. Per the germline V gene, CDR1 is ENHRY and CDR2 is SYGVKD. The CDR3 sequence is 14 residues long. The CDR3 sequence: CAISESGQGSPLHF. DNA for the CDR3: TGTGCCATCAGTGAGTCTGGACAGGGATCACCCCTCCACTTT.